This T cell receptor beta chain is drawn from a study of patients and donors after allogeneic stem cell transplantation. TCRdb called the RT-PCR reads again in MiXCR, with one record for every CDR3 protein. Here the sample spans 150,000 to 200,000 distinct CDR3 sequences, roughly 24% being singletons. Per germline, CDR1 MNHEY and CDR2 SVGAGI. V lost 6 bases, J lost 2 bases, and 20 bases lay in between. The CDR3 contains 16 residues. This chain links TRBV6-5 with TRBJ2-7, with D uncertain. The specimen sequenced was blood, either unsorted or a sorted T cell fraction (not recorded which). This clonotype originated in a human donor who was either an allogeneic HSCT recipient or a stem cell or donor lymphocyte infusion donor (not recorded which). It is not recorded whose cells these are; they may come from a transplant donor. The CDR3 sequence: CASSTSRPGLTYEQYF. For the CDR3, the DNA is TGTGCCAGCAGCACCTCCCGGCCCGGCTTAACCTACGAGCAGTACTTC.